This entry lists 10 T cell receptor beta chains sequenced from one sample in a study of T cell changes during pregnancy in multiple sclerosis (dated by TCRdb to between 2018 and 2021). Library method: the immunoSEQ multiplex PCR assay. The immuneACCESS repertoire file appears here via TCRdb, limited to in-frame rearrangements. These files lack a portion of the clones; in checked studies, under half of the deficit traces to unresolved V genes, and the cause of the others is not known. The sample data list 30,000 to 40,000 clones, and around 90% of these were observed just once. The top ten hold roughly 5.4% of the sample. Source: peripheral blood, taken in the third trimester of pregnancy. These receptors all stem from a female donor in good health, enrolled as a control in a pregnancy study.

The chain has TRBV19 and TRBJ1-2, with a weak D call TRBD1 (6 bases). The germline CDR1 and CDR2 sequences are LNHDA and SQIVND (reference sequence). The CDR3 totals 15 residues. V lost 3 bases to trimming and J lost 2 bases, with 13 bases between them. DNA of the CDR3: TGTGCCAGTAGTATCCTGACAGGAGTAAACTATGGCTACACCTTC. The encoded protein is CASSILTGVNYGYTF.

The V call is TRBV30, the J call TRBJ2-5, with TRBD1 matching 7 bases. TRBJ2-7 matches the DNA end more closely, so the J call is doubtful. The V gene's germline CDR1 is GTSNPN and CDR2 SVGIG (reference sequence). The CDR3 extends over 16 amino acids. As DNA, the CDR3 is TGTGCCTGGAGTGCCCCCCGACAGGGCCTCTTTTTCGAGCAGTACTTC. It yields the protein CAWSAPRQGLFFEQYF.

The chain has TRBV28 and TRBJ1-4, with a possible D match to TRBD1 (5 bases). The germline V and J ends were trimmed by 5 bases and 11 bases, with 24 bases remaining between them. This CDR3 contains 16 residues. Germline V CDR1 and CDR2: MDHEN, SYDVKM. CDR3 loop: CASSPPGEGRFRKLFF. The CDR3 region has the DNA TGTGCCAGCAGTCCCCCGGGGGAGGGAAGGTTTCGTAAACTGTTTTTT.

The gene calls are TRBV9 and TRBJ2-7; maybe TRBD2 (5 bases). The V gene's germline CDR1 is SGDLS and CDR2 YYNGEE. The V end was cut by 4 bases, the J end by 1 base, with 12 bases between. The CDR3 covers 14 residues. CDR3 loop: CASSPAVVSYEQYF. The CDR3 DNA reads as TGTGCCAGCAGCCCAGCGGTAGTATCCTACGAGCAGTACTTC.

This clone has only one observation. The CDR3 is CASSEGEGGNEQFF. Written as DNA, the CDR3 is TGTGCCAGCAGTGAAGGAGAAGGGGGCAATGAGCAGTTCTTC. The V gene is TRBV6-1, the J gene TRBJ2-1; the D gene is possibly TRBD1 (6 bases). The ends were cut back, 1 base at V and 6 bases at J, with 10 bases in the middle. The CDR3 contains 14 residues. Germline assignment: CDR1 MNHNS and CDR2 SASEGT.

The chain is built from TRBV6-1 and TRBJ1-1; 8 bases map to TRBD1. Germline assignment: CDR1 MNHNS and CDR2 SASEGT. This CDR3 has 14 residues. V dropped 5 bases and J dropped 3; count of bases not matched to a gene: 5. CDR3 amino acids: CASSKNRGDTEAFF. CDR3 nucleotide sequence: TGTGCCAGCAGTAAAAACAGGGGGGACACTGAAGCTTTCTTT.

The rearrangement uses TRBV4-2 and TRBJ2-3; 12 nucleotides match TRBD2. Germline-derived CDR1 and CDR2 are LGHNA and YNFKEQ. V was clipped by 5 bases and J by 4 bases; unmatched bases: 7. This CDR3 is built from 16 residues. The CDR3 region has the DNA TGTGCCAGCAGCACGACTAGCGGGAGCGGTGCAGATACGCAGTATTTT. Protein: CASSTTSGSGADTQYF.

The V call is TRBV9, the J call TRBJ2-6; D gene uncertain. V was trimmed by 4 bases and J by 1 base, leaving 15 bases between them. This CDR3 contains 17 residues. Germline values: CDR1 SGDLS, CDR2 YYNGEE. The CDR3 DNA follows: TGTGCCAGCAGCCAAGAATCGACTGGGTCTGGGGCCAACGTCCTGACTTTC. Its translation: CASSQESTGSGANVLTF. The full variable domain, with the rest looked up from reference TRBV9 and TRBJ2-6, is DSGVTQTPKHLITATGQRVTLRCSPRSGDLSVYWYQQSLDQGLQFLIQYYNGEERAKGNILERFSAQQFPDLHSELNLSSLELGDSALYFCASSQESTGSGANVLTFGAGSRLTVL.

The chain carries TRBV7-6 and TRBJ2-1; TRBD2 aligns across 8 bases. CDR1 is SGHVS, CDR2 FNYEAQ, per germline. V was pared by 4 bases and J by 5 bases, with 10 bases of the junction left unmatched. CDR3 length: 16 amino acids. CDR3 protein: CASSSALPSGHNEQFF. CDR3 in DNA: TGTGCCAGCAGCTCTGCCCTACCTAGCGGGCACAATGAGCAGTTCTTC.

The rearrangement links TRBV30 to TRBJ2-1, with TRBD2 matching over 11 bases. The trim removed 5 bases at V and 10 bases at J, leaving 7 bases unmatched. Germline V CDR1 and CDR2: GTSNPN, SVGIG (reference sequence). CDR3 length: 13 amino acids. In nucleotides, the CDR3 is TGTGCCTGGGGGACTAGCGGAGCAAGAGAGCAGTTCTTC. This translates into CAWGTSGAREQFF.